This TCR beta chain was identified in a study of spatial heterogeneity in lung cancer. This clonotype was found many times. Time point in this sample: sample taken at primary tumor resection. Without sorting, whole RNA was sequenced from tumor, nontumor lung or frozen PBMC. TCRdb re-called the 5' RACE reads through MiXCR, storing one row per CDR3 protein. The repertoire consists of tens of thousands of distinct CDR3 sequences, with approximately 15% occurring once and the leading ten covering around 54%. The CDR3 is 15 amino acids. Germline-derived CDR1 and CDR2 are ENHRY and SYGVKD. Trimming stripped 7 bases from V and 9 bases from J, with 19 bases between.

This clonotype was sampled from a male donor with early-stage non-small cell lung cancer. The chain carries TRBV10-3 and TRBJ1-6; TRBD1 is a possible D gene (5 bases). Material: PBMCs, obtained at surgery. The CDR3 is CAITQAEGDASPLHF. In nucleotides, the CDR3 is TGTGCCATCACCCAGGCGGAAGGGGACGCTTCACCCCTCCACTTT.